The TCR beta chain described here comes from a study of a mutant IDH1 vaccine in newly diagnosed glioma. Germline CDR1 reads SEHNR; CDR2 reads FQNEAQ (reference sequence). The CDR3 extends over 16 amino acids. Trimming took off 2 bases at V and 5 bases at J, with 16 bases between the two ends. Time point here: baseline, week 1 (first vaccination visit). The treatment: pre-vaccination baseline after standard-of-care therapy. Libraries were prepared by immunoSEQ multiplex PCR; TCRdb keeps only in-frame clonotypes and omits some of them. The data contain 60,000 to 75,000 clones, over 70% of them singletons.

This sample comprised peripheral blood mononuclear cells (PBMCs), obtained from a glioma patient treated with radiotherapy, temozolomide or both. This TCR came from a woman under 30 with glioma. Some clones in this sample may be carry-over from other donors' samples. J is TRBJ2-4 and V is TRBV7-9; either TRBD1 or TRBD2 may supply D (5 bases each). The chain's CDR3 is CASSLPVGRGENIQYF. The CDR3 nucleotides read TGTGCCAGCAGCTTACCTGTCGGGCGAGGGGAAAACATTCAGTACTTC.